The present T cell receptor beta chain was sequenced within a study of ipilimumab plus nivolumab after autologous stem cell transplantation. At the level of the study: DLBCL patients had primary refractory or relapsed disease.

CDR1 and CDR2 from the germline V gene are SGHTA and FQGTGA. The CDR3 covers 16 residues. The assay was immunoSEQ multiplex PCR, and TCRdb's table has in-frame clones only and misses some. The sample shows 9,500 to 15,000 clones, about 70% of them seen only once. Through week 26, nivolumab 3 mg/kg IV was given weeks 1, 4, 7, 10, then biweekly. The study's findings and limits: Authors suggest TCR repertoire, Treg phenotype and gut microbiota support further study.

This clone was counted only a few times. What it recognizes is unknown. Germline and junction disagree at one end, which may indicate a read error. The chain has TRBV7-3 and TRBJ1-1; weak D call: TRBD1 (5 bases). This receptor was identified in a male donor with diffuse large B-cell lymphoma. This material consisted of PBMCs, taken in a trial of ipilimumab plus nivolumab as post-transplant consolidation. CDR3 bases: TGCGCCAGCAGCCAAGAGGGGCAACTCATGAACACTGAAGCTTTCTTT. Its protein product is CASSQEGQLMNTEAFF.